Listed below are T cell receptor beta chains from one sample, sequenced in a study of control samples from healthy donors and cancer patients. TCRdb's table, derived via immunoSEQ multiplex PCR, lists solely in-frame clones and lacks some. The table has approximately 81,000 clones, approximately 94% seen once. The sample was blood. The receptors originated from a woman between 18 and 29 years old in good health. The CDR3 runs from the conserved cysteine through the conserved F or W. D genes are given only for firm matches. Clone sizes are given selectively: once, few, many, or a class where the clone is expanded.

>TRBJ2-1|TRBD2|once|TRBV19
CASSPGLVNEQFF
TGTGCCAGTAGCCCGGGACTAGTCAATGAGCAGTTCTTC
>TRBJ1-2|.|.|TRBV4-1
CASSRMTASDYGYTF
TGCGCCAGCAGCCGGATGACAGCTTCGGACTATGGCTACACCTTC
>TRBJ2-5|TRBD2|.|TRBV15
CATSENSGRAGETQYF
TGTGCCACCAGCGAAAATAGCGGGAGGGCCGGTGAGACCCAGTACTTC
>TRBJ1-2|.|.|TRBV5-1
CASSLVSGTPIGYGYTF
TGCGCCAGCAGCTTGGTTTCTGGGACACCGATCGGCTATGGCTACACCTTC
>TRBJ2-7|TRBD1|.|TRBV10-3
CAISAQGALIYEQYF
TGTGCCATCAGTGCGCAGGGGGCCTTAATCTACGAGCAGTACTTC
>TRBJ2-3|.|.|TRBV29-1
CSVVFTDTQYF
TGCAGCGTTGTATTTACAGATACGCAGTATTTT
>TRBJ1-2|.|.|TRBV5-6
CASSLGPGNYGYTF
TGTGCCAGCAGCTTGGGTCCAGGAAACTATGGCTACACCTTC
>TRBJ2-3|.|.|TRBV10-3
CAISVDSDTQYF
TGTGCCATCAGTGTAGATTCAGATACGCAGTATTTT
>TRBJ2-1|.|.|TRBV28
CASSLPQGLNEQFF
TGTGCCAGCAGTTTACCCCAGGGATTAAATGAGCAGTTCTTC
>TRBJ1-5|.|.|TRBV7-9
CASSLVGGGGQPQHF
TGTGCCAGCAGCTTAGTAGGGGGTGGGGGCCAGCCCCAGCATTTT
>TRBJ1-1|.|.|TRBV6-5
CATEGIPMNTEAFF
TGTGCCACGGAGGGTATTCCAATGAACACTGAAGCTTTCTTT
>TRBJ1-5|.|.|TRBV6-6
CASSRTLEGNQPQHF
TGTGCCAGCAGTAGGACATTAGAAGGCAATCAGCCCCAGCATTTT
>TRBJ2-1|.|.|TRBV6-5
CAISGRFSSYNEQFF
TGTGCCATCTCAGGCAGGTTCAGCTCCTACAATGAGCAGTTCTTC
>TRBJ2-7|.|.|TRBV21-1
CASSKATGWIKSPSYEQYF
TGTGCCAGCAGCAAAGCCACAGGGTGGATCAAATCCCCATCCTACGAGCAGTACTTC
>TRBJ2-7|TRBD2|.|TRBV29-1
CSVGGSGSPYEQYF
TGCAGCGTTGGGGGTAGCGGGAGCCCCTACGAGCAGTACTTC
>TRBJ2-1|TRBD2|.|TRBV20-1
CSASLLAGGSEQFF
TGCAGTGCTAGTTTGCTAGCGGGGGGTAGTGAGCAGTTCTTC
>TRBJ2-5|TRBD2|.|TRBV13
CASSTTSGSVRSSETQYF
TGTGCCAGCAGCACGACTAGCGGGAGTGTTCGGTCCTCAGAGACCCAGTACTTC
>TRBJ2-2|TRBD1|.|TRBV27
CASSWLDRVDTGELFF
TGTGCCAGCAGTTGGTTAGACAGGGTGGACACCGGGGAGCTGTTTTTT
>TRBJ2-7|TRBD1|.|TRBV9
CASSAGSRTGEAEQYF
TGTGCCAGCAGCGCAGGATCCAGGACAGGGGAGGCCGAGCAGTACTTC
>TRBJ1-4|.|.|TRBV7-7
CASSPGLF
TGTGCTAGCAGCCCGGGGCTTTTT
>TRBJ2-7|TRBD1|.|TRBV27
CASRKQGARSYEQYF
TGTGCCAGCAGGAAACAGGGGGCTAGGTCCTACGAGCAGTACTTC
>TRBJ2-5|.|.|TRBV21-1
CASSIPGEQGRSETQYF
TGTGCCAGCAGCATCCCAGGGGAGCAGGGGAGGTCGGAGACCCAGTACTTC
>TRBJ2-7|TRBD1|.|TRBV6-2/TRBV6-3
CASSYGQGEAYEQYF
TGTGCCAGCAGTTACGGACAGGGAGAAGCCTACGAGCAGTACTTC
>TRBJ1-5|.|.|TRBV2
CASSEGTSNQPQHF
TGTGCCAGCAGTGAAGGGACCAGCAATCAGCCCCAGCATTTT
>TRBJ1-6|.|.|TRBV9
CASSVEASPSGSPLHF
TGTGCCAGCAGCGTAGAGGCCAGCCCATCCGGTTCACCCCTCCACTTT
>TRBJ1-3|.|.|TRBV20-1
CSASHGTSGNTIYF
TGCAGTGCTAGTCATGGGACATCTGGAAACACCATATATTTT
>TRBJ2-1|TRBD2|.|TRBV24-1
CATSDGTSGSRYNEQFF
TGTGCCACCAGTGATGGGACTAGCGGGAGTAGGTACAATGAGCAGTTCTTC
>TRBJ2-7|.|.|TRBV4-3
CASSHVGVDEQYF
TGCGCCAGCAGCCACGTAGGGGTGGACGAGCAGTACTTC
>TRBJ2-1|TRBD2|.|TRBV7-8
CASSPIAGGLGDEQFF
TGTGCCAGCAGCCCGATAGCGGGGGGCCTGGGCGATGAGCAGTTCTTC
>TRBJ1-2|TRBD1|once|TRBV18
CASSPQRQGNYGYTF
TGTGCCAGCTCACCACAGAGACAGGGTAACTATGGCTACACCTTC
>TRBJ2-3|.|.|TRBV5-1
CASSNGQPTDTQYF
TGCGCCAGCAGCAATGGACAGCCCACAGATACGCAGTATTTT
>TRBJ2-7|TRBD1|.|TRBV2
CASSGQGAYEQYF
TGTGCCAGCAGCGGACAGGGGGCCTACGAGCAGTACTTC